The next 7 T cell receptor beta chains were all read from a single sample in a study of post-analysis software for immune sequencing data. Study observations and caveats: Five or six TRBV segments were significantly more frequent in patients than in controls. TRBV5-6, TRBV5-1 and TRBV20-1 were among these segments.

Unique-molecular-identifier-tagged TCR beta cDNA libraries were used. TCRdb analysed the PCR reads with MiXCR anew, one entry per CDR3 protein. In the table there are about 540,000 distinct CDR3 sequences, under 40% of which are singletons. These receptors have no identified antigens. Material: blood. The receptors here all came from a girl aged 2 to 17 with multiple sclerosis.

This clonotype was counted at least ten times. The J gene is TRBJ2-5, the V gene TRBV9, with D uncertain. Trimming left V 0 bases short and J 5 bases short, with 11 bases between. This CDR3 spans 14 amino acids. Looked up from germline, CDR1 is SGDLS and CDR2 is YYNGEE. CDR3 loop: CASSVGGRSETQYF. The CDR3 coding sequence is TGTGCCAGCAGCGTAGGGGGTAGGTCGGAGACCCAGTACTTC.

This rearrangement joins TRBV12-3 or TRBV12-4 to TRBJ2-5; D is ambiguous. Trimming stripped 7 bases from V and 11 bases from J, with 20 bases between. The CDR3 length is 13 residues. CDR3 amino acids: CASNPRQHNEQYF. The CDR3 nucleotides read TGTGCCAGCAACCCAAGGCAGCACAATGAGCAGTACTTC.

The chain couples TRBV7-3 to TRBJ2-1; TRBD2 matches 8 bases. J was trimmed by 5 bases and V by 5 bases; bases with no gene match: 14. The germline CDR1 and CDR2 sequences are SGHTA and FQGTGA. The CDR3 length is 17 residues. The CDR3 DNA reads as TGTGCCAGCAGCCTAAGGGGGGGGACTAGGGGTGACAATGAGCAGTTCTTC. Translated, it gives CASSLRGGTRGDNEQFF.

In its sample, this clonotype was seen many times. V and J are TRBV20-1 and TRBJ2-3; tentative D call: TRBD1 (5 bases). V lost 3 bases, J lost 3 bases, and 22 bases lay in between. The CDR3 loop spans 17 amino acids. Germline assignment: CDR1 DFQATT and CDR2 SNEGSKA (reference sequence). The CDR3 protein is CSARPPRGGAETDTQYF. The CDR3 DNA is TGCAGTGCTAGGCCACCTCGTGGTGGGGCTGAGACAGATACGCAGTATTTT.

This clonotype was seen only a few times. The chain combines TRBV7-9 with TRBJ2-5, with TRBD2 matching 9 bases. The germline CDR1 and CDR2 sequences are SEHNR and FQNEAQ (reference sequence). Unmatched junction bases numbered 13, after V lost 3 bases and J lost 11 bases. The CDR3 is 15 residues long. CDR3 residues: CASSLSGGGAEEQYF. In nucleotides, the CDR3 is TGTGCCAGCAGCTTGTCCGGCGGGGGGGCGGAAGAGCAGTACTTC.

The CDR3 sequence: CATSRDFGQEKLFF. The CDR3 region has the DNA TGTGCCACCAGCAGAGATTTTGGACAAGAAAAACTGTTTTTT. The chain combines TRBV15 with TRBJ1-4, with D possibly matching TRBD1 (5 bases). The CDR3 contains 14 residues. CDR1 is LNHNV and CDR2 is YYDKDF in the germline V gene (reference sequence). V was clipped by 0 bases and J by 8 bases, with 10 bases between them.

The chain uses TRBV5-5 and TRBJ1-2; 7 positions match TRBD1. Germline assignment: CDR1 SGHKS and CDR2 YYEKEE (reference sequence). The CDR3 runs 14 residues. The J segment lost 3 bases and the V segment lost 3 bases, leaving 5 bases of the junction unmatched. For the CDR3, the DNA is TGTGCCAGCAGCTACGGGACAGATGACTATGGCTACACCTTC. Translated: CASSYGTDDYGYTF.